The source of this T cell receptor (beta chain) is a study of T cells in Graves' hyperthyroidism and ophthalmopathy. TCR beta CDR3 regions were amplified from RNA transcripts. The HTBI set primed first-round TCR CDR3 RT-PCR. MiXCR, applied by TCRdb to the multiplex PCR reads, yields one record per CDR3 protein. This repertoire shows 600,000 to 750,000 distinct CDR3 sequences, roughly 17% found once; its top ten account for around a sixth. Germline V gene sequence: CDR1 SGHDN, CDR2 FVKESK. V shed 0 bases and J shed 10 bases, with 18 bases lying between them. The length of the CDR3 is 16 residues. The clonotype was recovered from a man in his fifties or sixties with Graves' hyperthyroidism. Sequencing was performed on blood. The chain is built from TRBV14 and TRBJ1-4, with D unclear. The DNA of the CDR3 is TGTGCCAGCAGCCAAGATCCGGACCCTCTCCCTGGAAAACTGTTTTTT. It specifies CASSQDPDPLPGKLFF.